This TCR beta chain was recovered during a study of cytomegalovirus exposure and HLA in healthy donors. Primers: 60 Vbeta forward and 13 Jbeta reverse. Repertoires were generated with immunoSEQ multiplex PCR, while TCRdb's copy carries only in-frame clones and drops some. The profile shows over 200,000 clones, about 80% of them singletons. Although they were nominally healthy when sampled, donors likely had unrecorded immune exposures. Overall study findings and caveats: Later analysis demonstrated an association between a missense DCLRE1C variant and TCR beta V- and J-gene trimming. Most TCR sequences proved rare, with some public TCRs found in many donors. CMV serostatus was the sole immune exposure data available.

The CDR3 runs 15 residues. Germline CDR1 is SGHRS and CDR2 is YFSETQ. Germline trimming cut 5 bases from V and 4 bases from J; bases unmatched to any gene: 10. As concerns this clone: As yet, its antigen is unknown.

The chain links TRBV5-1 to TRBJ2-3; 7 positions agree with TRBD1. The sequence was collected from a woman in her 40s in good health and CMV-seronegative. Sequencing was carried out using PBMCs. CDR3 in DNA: TGCGCCAGCAGAGAGACAGGGAATGGGGCAGATACGCAGTATTTT. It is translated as CASRETGNGADTQYF.